This TCR beta chain was sequenced in a study of blood T cell repertoires in COVID-19. This CDR3 comprises 14 residues. The V gene's germline CDR1 is MNHEY and CDR2 SVGAGI. Trimming left V 2 bases short and J 3 bases short, with 9 bases between. Measured with immunoSEQ multiplex PCR; TCRdb has only the in-frame clones, and not every one. The table has 120,000 or so clones, around 91% seen once; the top ten hold 3.5% to 4%. This chain links TRBV6-5 with TRBJ2-3; possible D gene TRBD1, 6 bases. The sequence derives from a woman aged 55 to 70 with COVID-19, enrolled during active disease. The sample comprised peripheral blood. CDR3 amino acids: CASSYADSTDTQYF. The CDR3 DNA is TGTGCCAGCAGTTACGCGGACAGTACAGATACGCAGTATTTT.